These 22 T cell receptor beta chains share one sample of origin, sequenced in a study of Graves' ophthalmopathy and Graves' hyperthyroidism. Amplified TCR beta CDR3 regions were obtained using RNA transcripts as template. The authors performed first-round RT-PCR with HTBI primers and then a second-round multiplex PCR. Via MiXCR, TCRdb re-called the multiplex PCR reads, giving one row per CDR3 protein. The data contain over a million distinct CDR3 sequences, about 36% of them seen just once; the ten biggest clones take up over 8.5%. The specimen was peripheral blood or thyroid tissue (not recorded which). These receptors came from an adult man with Graves' hyperthyroidism.

This clonotype was counted many times. The rearrangement links TRBV20-1 to TRBJ1-1; D is undetermined. The CDR3 is made up of 11 amino acids. Germline loops: CDR1 DFQATT, CDR2 SNEGSKA (reference sequence). Deletions cut 6 bases from V and 2 bases from J, with 7 bases between. CDR3 amino acids: CSAIENTEAFF. In DNA, the CDR3 is TGCAGTGCCATCGAAAACACTGAAGCTTTCTTT.

V and J are TRBV7-9 and TRBJ2-7; a possible D gene is TRBD1 (5 bases). This CDR3 is 12 amino acids long. Germline CDR1 is SEHNR and CDR2 is FQNEAQ (reference sequence). V lost 5 bases, J lost 7 bases, and 12 bases lay in between. For the CDR3, the DNA is TGTGCCAGCAGCCCAGATCGGACAGAGCAGTACTTC. Protein sequence: CASSPDRTEQYF.

This clonotype came up many times. This chain connects TRBV19 to TRBJ2-6; D not certain. The CDR3 spans 16 residues. The germline CDR1 and CDR2 sequences are LNHDA and SQIVND (reference sequence). V lost 7 bases to trimming and J lost 2 bases, with 15 bases between them. CDR3 amino acids: CASNPRSRPGANVLTF. CDR3 DNA: TGTGCCAGTAACCCACGGTCTAGACCTGGGGCCAACGTCCTGACTTTC.

As regards this clonotype: A junction end diverges from the germline sequence, so it may reflect a read error. The chain joins TRBV9 to TRBJ1-6, with a weak D call TRBD1 (5 bases). The CDR3 runs to 12 residues. Germline V gives CDR1 SGDLS, CDR2 YYNGEE. CDR3 amino acids: CASSVFGAALHF. CDR3 in DNA: TGTGCCAGCAGCGTATTCGGGGCAGCCCTTCACTTT.

The chain couples TRBV10-3 to TRBJ2-7; a weak D match, TRBD1 (6 bases). This CDR3 is 10 amino acids long. Germline V gives CDR1 ENHRY, CDR2 SYGVKD. Trimming cost V 11 bases and J 6 bases, with 11 bases left between them. CDR3 sequence reads: CAWGQSEQYF. In DNA, the CDR3 is TGTGCCTGGGGGCAGTCCGAGCAGTACTTC.

Details on this clonotype: A much bigger clone sits one base away, suggesting this may be a read error. The chain combines TRBV10-3 with TRBJ1-5; D not certain. This CDR3 region has 16 residues. From germline, CDR1 is ENHRY and CDR2 SYGVKD. V was clipped by 10 bases and J by 5 bases, with 24 bases between them. The CDR3 sequence is CATSTYRSGNDQPQHF. As DNA, the CDR3 is TGTGCCACCAGCACCTACCGCTCGGGCAACGATCAGCCCCAGCATTTT.

This clonotype was detected once. This chain links TRBV7-2 with TRBJ2-7; 11 bases are a match to TRBD1. Germline assignment: CDR1 SGHTA and CDR2 FQGNSA. Trimming removed 3 bases from V and 5 bases from J; junction bases left unmatched: 3. The CDR3 length is 14 residues. The CDR3 coding sequence is TGTGCCAGCAGCTTGGACAGGGGGCGGCACGAGCAGTACTTC. This translates into CASSLDRGRHEQYF. The complete variable domain, with remaining parts taken from reference TRBV7-2 and TRBJ2-7, reads GAGVSQSPSNKVTEKGKDVELRCDPISGHTALYWYRQSLGQGLEFLIYFQGNSAPDKSGLPSDRFSAERTGGSVSTLTIQRTQQEDSAVYLCASSLDRGRHEQYFGPGTRLTVT.

The chain uses TRBV20-1 and TRBJ2-5; D is uncertain. CDR3 size: 13 residues. CDR1 is DFQATT and CDR2 is SNEGSKA in the germline V gene (reference sequence). The V gene lost 7 bases and the J gene lost 7 bases, with 19 bases spanning the gap. The CDR3 spells CSGVDPPTGTQYF. In nucleotides, the CDR3 is TGCAGTGGGGTCGACCCCCCCACCGGGACCCAGTACTTC.

Only a few counts were recorded for this clonotype. The V call is TRBV4-3, the J call TRBJ2-2; D not resolved. The germline V and J ends were trimmed by 0 bases and 8 bases, with 7 bases remaining between them. Per the germline V gene, CDR1 is LGHNA and CDR2 is YSLEER. The CDR3 is 13 residues long. The CDR3 spells CASSQDPGGELFF. The CDR3 nucleotides are TGCGCCAGCAGCCAAGATCCCGGGGGGGAGCTGTTTTTT.

This clonotype was counted many times. J is TRBJ1-1 and V is TRBV7-9; D uncertain. The CDR3 runs 11 residues. The germline CDR1 and CDR2 sequences are SEHNR and FQNEAQ (reference sequence). Trimming took 3 bases from V and 6 from J, leaving 5 bases between them. CDR3: CASSFLPEAFF. CDR3 sequence (DNA): TGTGCCAGCAGCTTTCTCCCTGAAGCTTTCTTT.

This chain uses TRBV25-1 with TRBJ2-2, with TRBD2 identical over 8 bases. With 8 bases clipped from V and 1 base from J, the junction kept 6 bases outside the gene matches. CDR1 and CDR2 from the germline V gene are MGHDK and SYGVNS. CDR3 length: 15 residues. CDR3 residues: CASGLAGVNTGELFF. The DNA of the CDR3 is TGTGCCAGCGGGCTAGCGGGCGTGAACACCGGGGAGCTGTTTTTT.

DNA for the CDR3: TGTGCCAGCAGCTGGGGACGGAAGAACACTGAAGCTTTCTTT. This gives the protein CASSWGRKNTEAFF. This chain joins TRBV11-1 and TRBJ1-1; D might be TRBD1 (5 bases). CDR1 SGHAT and CDR2 FQDESV come from the germline V gene (reference sequence). The length of the CDR3 is 14 residues. The V end was cut by 4 bases, the J end by 1 base, with 10 bases between.

This clonotype was detected only once. The rearrangement links TRBV2 to TRBJ1-3; D call uncertain. CDR1 and CDR2 (germline): SNHLY, FYNNEI. Between the trimmed V and J ends, which lost 3 bases and 4 bases, there was a span of 10 bases. The CDR3 covers 14 residues. CDR3 bases: TGTGCCAGCAGTGATGAAGGGTCAGGAAACACCATATATTTT. Encoded protein: CASSDEGSGNTIYF.

This clonotype was counted many times. The chain employs TRBV29-1 and TRBJ2-5; D might be TRBD2 (6 bases). Germline CDR1 SQVTM, CDR2 ANQGSEA. Trimming took 7 bases from V and 5 from J, leaving 14 bases between them. This CDR3 spans 12 amino acids. The CDR3 loop is CSAGVAGETQYF. The CDR3 DNA sequence: TGCAGCGCGGGGGTCGCGGGGGAGACCCAGTACTTC. Combining the CDR3 with reference TRBV29-1 and TRBJ2-5 gives the whole variable domain SAVISQKPSRDICQRGTSLTIQCQVDSQVTMMFWYRQQPGQSLTLIATANQGSEATYESGFVIDKFPISRPNLTFSTLTVSNMSPEDSSIYLCSAGVAGETQYFGPGTRLLVL.

This chain links TRBV20-1 with TRBJ1-4; 7 bases are shared with TRBD1. Germline loops: CDR1 DFQATT, CDR2 SNEGSKA (reference sequence). This CDR3 has 13 amino acids. V lost 3 bases to trimming and J lost 11 bases; unmatched junction nucleotides: 9. The CDR3 DNA reads as TGCAGTGCTAGGGAGGAAGGCAGGGGGAAACTGTTTTTT. This translates into CSAREEGRGKLFF.

This clonotype is a singleton in its sample. The CDR3 coding sequence is TGTGCCAGCAGCTTACGACTAGCGGGAGAGGGAGGGGAGCTGTTTTTT. It yields the protein CASSLRLAGEGGELFF. This chain links TRBV11-2 with TRBJ2-2; TRBD2 matches at 12 bases. The CDR3 runs 16 residues. CDR1 is SGHAT, CDR2 FQNNGV, per germline. V lost 2 bases to trimming and J lost 8 bases; unmatched junction nucleotides: 6. Using reference TRBV11-2 and TRBJ2-2 for the parts outside the CDR3, the full variable domain is EAGVAQSPRYKIIEKRQSVAFWCNPISGHATLYWYQQILGQGPKLLIQFQNNGVVDDSQLPKDRFSAERLKGVDSTLKIQPAKLEDSAVYLCASSLRLAGEGGELFFGEGSRLTVL.

This chain uses TRBV11-1 with TRBJ1-2; no reliable D call. Trimming cost V 6 bases and J 6 bases, with 11 bases left between them. The CDR3 is made up of 12 amino acids. The germline gives CDR1 SGHAT, CDR2 FQDESV (reference sequence). The CDR3 DNA reads as TGTGCCAGCAGGGAGGTCGGCAATGGCTACACCTTC. Its translation is CASREVGNGYTF.

This clonotype was counted many times. The chain is built from TRBV2 and TRBJ1-2, with 7 bases that match TRBD1. This CDR3 has 14 residues. V was pared by 9 bases and J by 8 bases, with 15 bases of the junction left unmatched. Looked up from germline, CDR1 is SNHLY and CDR2 is FYNNEI. This CDR3 reads CARTSPRQGGGYTF. For the CDR3, the DNA is TGTGCCAGAACGTCCCCCCGCCAGGGGGGAGGCTACACCTTC. The full variable domain, its missing parts supplied by reference TRBV2 and TRBJ1-2, is EPEVTQTPSHQVTQMGQEVILRCVPISNHLYFYWYRQILGQKVEFLVSFYNNEISEKSEIFDDQFSVERPDGSNFTLKIRSTKLEDSAMYFCARTSPRQGGGYTFGSGTRLTVV.

This clonotype occurred many times. The V call is TRBV24-1, the J call TRBJ1-5; tentatively, D is TRBD1 (6 bases). The germline V and J ends were trimmed by 3 bases and 3 bases, with 8 bases remaining between them. CDR1 and CDR2 from the germline V gene are KGHDR and SFDVKD. This CDR3 region has 14 residues. For the CDR3, the DNA is TGTGCCACCAGTGATGGACAGACCAATCAGCCCCAGCATTTT. Translating it yields CATSDGQTNQPQHF.

This clonotype was counted at least ten times. This chain uses TRBV7-8 with TRBJ2-6; D gene unclear. V was clipped by 3 bases and J by 0 bases, with 6 bases between them. The V gene's germline CDR1 is SGHVS and CDR2 FQNEAQ. The length of the CDR3 is 15 residues. DNA for the CDR3: TGTGCCAGCAGCTTTGCCTCCTCTGGGGCCAACGTCCTGACTTTC. Its protein is CASSFASSGANVLTF.

This clonotype was seen ten or more times. The chain has TRBV7-6 and TRBJ1-6; 8 bases map to TRBD1. This CDR3 is built from 15 residues. The V segment lost 4 bases and the J segment 4 bases; nucleotides outside the gene matches: 3. Germline lookup yields CDR1 SGHVS and CDR2 FNYEAQ. The CDR3 nucleotides are TGTGCCAGCAGCTCGGGACAGGTTTATAATTCACCCCTCCACTTT. It specifies CASSSGQVYNSPLHF.

This sequence joins TRBV10-3 and TRBJ2-5, with 7 positions matching TRBD2. The J call may be mistaken, given a closer DNA end match to TRBJ2-7. The CDR3 is made up of 13 amino acids. The germline V gene encodes CDR1 ENHRY and CDR2 SYGVKD. DNA for the CDR3: TGTGCCATCAGAGACACTAGCGACCACGAGCAGTACTTC. Amino acid sequence: CAIRDTSDHEQYF.